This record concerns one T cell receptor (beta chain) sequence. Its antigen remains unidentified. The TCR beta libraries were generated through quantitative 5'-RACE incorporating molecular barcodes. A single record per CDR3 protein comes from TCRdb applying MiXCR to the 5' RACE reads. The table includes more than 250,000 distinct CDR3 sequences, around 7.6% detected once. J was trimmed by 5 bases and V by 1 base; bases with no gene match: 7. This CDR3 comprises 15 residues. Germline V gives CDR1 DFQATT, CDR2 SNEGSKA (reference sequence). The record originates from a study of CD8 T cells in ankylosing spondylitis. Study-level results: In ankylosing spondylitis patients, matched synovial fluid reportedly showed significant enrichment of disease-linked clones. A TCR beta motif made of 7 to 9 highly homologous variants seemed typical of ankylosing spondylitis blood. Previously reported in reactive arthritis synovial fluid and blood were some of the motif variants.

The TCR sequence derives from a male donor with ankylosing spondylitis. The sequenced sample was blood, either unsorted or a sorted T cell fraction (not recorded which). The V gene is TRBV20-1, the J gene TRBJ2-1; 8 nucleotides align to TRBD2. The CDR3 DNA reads TGCAGTGCTAGAGTAGGTAGCGGGATCCACAATGAGCAGTTCTTC. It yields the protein CSARVGSGIHNEQFF.